This TCR beta chain was recorded in a study of blood T cells in healthy people across ages. Alongside a J-beta primer mix, a sample-barcoded 5' primer served in a second PCR lasting about 6 to 11 cycles. From the 5' RACE reads, TCRdb called clonotypes with MiXCR, one entry per CDR3 protein. Of 630,000 or so distinct CDR3 sequences in the sample, about 32% are singletons; the top ten hold 15%. Trimming removed 1 base from V and 2 bases from J, with 12 bases in between. Germline loops: CDR1 LNHDA, CDR2 SQIVND (reference sequence). This CDR3 region has 15 residues. The clonotype was recovered from an elderly woman in good health. The sequenced material came from blood. The chain is built from TRBV19 and TRBJ2-7; D may correspond to TRBD1 or TRBD2 (5 bases each). DNA for the CDR3: TGTGCCAGTAGTATAGCCCGGGGACGACCCTACGAGCAGTACTTC. Protein sequence: CASSIARGRPYEQYF.